This T cell receptor (beta chain) was captured by sequencing in a study of T cell responses to AZD1222 COVID-19 vaccine. Turning to the study itself: Second-dose schedules of about 4 or about 12 weeks were combined.

Whole-study results and caveats: When two AZD1222 doses had been given, Spike-specific TCR breadth and depth rose.

Concerning this clone itself: Its antigen is unknown.

Assay: immunoSEQ multiplex PCR; the TCRdb copy retains only in-frame clones and omits some. The sample includes about 93,000 clones, about 86% of them seen just once. Trimming shortened V by 0 bases and J by 0 bases, and 8 bases separated the two germline ends. The germline V gene encodes CDR1 LNHNV and CDR2 YYDKDF (reference sequence). The CDR3 is 15 amino acids. The receptor comes from an adult in good health. Sequencing was performed on peripheral blood, taken on day 0 of AZD1222 vaccination. V gene TRBV15 combines with J gene TRBJ1-1; unclear D gene. The CDR3 is CATSRDGPLNTEAFF. CDR3 nucleotide sequence: TGTGCCACCAGCAGAGATGGACCGCTGAACACTGAAGCTTTCTTT. The whole variable domain, remainder taken from reference TRBV15 and TRBJ1-1, is DAMVIQNPRYQVTQFGKPVTLSCSQTLNHNVMYWYQQKSSQAPKLLFHYYDKDFNNEADTPDNFQSRRPNTSFCFLDIRSPGLGDTAMYLCATSRDGPLNTEAFFGQGTRLTVV.